The 14 T cell receptor beta chains in this list originate from one sample, sequenced in a study of kidney transplant recipient with SARS-CoV-2 infection. MiXCR, applied by TCRdb to the reads, yields one record per CDR3 protein. Here the sample spans some 220,000 distinct CDR3 sequences, 29% being singletons. The specimen comprised a blood sample, sampled at baseline and between days 110 and 120 from a kidney transplant recipient. Every receptor here comes from a young adult male patient who had COVID-19 and was a kidney transplant recipient. Some T cells may possibly be graft donor cells.

A note on this clonotype: Being one base from a much bigger clone, this may be a read error. The chain couples TRBV18 to TRBJ2-1; 7 positions agree with TRBD2. The CDR3 consists of 13 residues. Germline V gene data show CDR1 as KGHSH and CDR2 as LQKENI. The CDR3 nucleotides are TGTGCCAGCTCACCACGGCGGGAGAATGGGCAGTTCTTC. Protein: CASSPRRENGQFF.

In its sample, this clonotype was seen a few times. The chain joins TRBV11-3 to TRBJ2-7, with D perhaps TRBD1 (5 bases). Trimming stripped 4 bases from V and 2 bases from J, with 27 bases between. CDR3 length: 19 amino acids. CDR1 SGHNT and CDR2 YENEEA come from the germline V gene. DNA of the CDR3: TGTGCCAGCAGCTCCTCGCCCTCAGAAAAAAAAAGGGGAACCTACGAGCAGTACTTC. Protein sequence: CASSSSPSEKKRGTYEQYF.

The chain carries TRBV5-1 and TRBJ1-2; D remains ambiguous. The CDR3 covers 16 residues. Trimming removed 6 bases at V and 4 bases at J, with 22 bases between. Germline V gene sequence: CDR1 SGHRS, CDR2 YFSETQ. In DNA form, the CDR3 reads TGCGCCAGCAAAGCGGAATCGGTTCGAAAGACCTATGGCTACACCTTC. Amino acid sequence: CASKAESVRKTYGYTF.

This clonotype has a count of ten or more. This chain joins TRBV12-3 or TRBV12-4 and TRBJ2-1; TRBD1 aligns across 9 bases. The CDR3 totals 18 residues. Trimming at V came to 7 bases and at J to 4 bases, leaving 17 bases not matched to a gene. CDR3 protein: CASTMTGGSLLGYNEQFF. The CDR3 DNA reads TGTGCCAGCACCATGACAGGGGGGAGCCTATTGGGATACAATGAGCAGTTCTTC.

This clonotype was seen many times. The genes are TRBV7-2 and TRBJ2-3; D possibly corresponds to TRBD1 (5 bases). Germline values: CDR1 SGHTA, CDR2 FQGNSA. Deletions cut 5 bases from V and 3 bases from J, with 9 bases between. The CDR3 is made up of 13 amino acids. This CDR3 reads CASSVQVTDTQYF. In nucleotides, the CDR3 is TGTGCCAGCAGCGTACAGGTGACAGATACGCAGTATTTT.

This clonotype appeared many times. This chain joins TRBV19 and TRBJ1-5; 10 nucleotides match TRBD1. The junction had 7 bases not matched to a gene; V was cut back by 5 bases and J by 0 bases. The germline V gene has CDR1 LNHDA and CDR2 SQIVND (reference sequence). The CDR3 spans 17 residues. The CDR3 region has the DNA TGTGCCAGTAGTTGGGACAGGGGCCGTTATAGCAATCAGCCCCAGCATTTT. This sequence encodes CASSWDRGRYSNQPQHF.

This clonotype was recorded a few times. The chain employs TRBV7-2 and TRBJ2-3; 8 bases align to TRBD2. With V trimmed by 3 bases and J by 5 bases, 10 bases remained unmatched. Germline V gene sequence: CDR1 SGHTA, CDR2 FQGNSA. This CDR3 contains 16 residues. CDR3 in DNA: TGTGCCAGCAGCTTCCTGGGACTAGGGGCGGTAGATACGCAGTATTTT. As protein: CASSFLGLGAVDTQYF.

Remarks on this clonotype: At one boundary the junction diverges from the germline segment, which might be a read error. This chain links TRBV5-1 with TRBJ1-1; D possibly corresponds to TRBD1 (6 bases). Germline V lookup: CDR1 SGHRS, CDR2 YFSETQ. The CDR3 spans 17 residues. CDR3 DNA sequence: TGCGCCAGCAGCCCTCTCGGGGCCAGGGGATCAAACACTGAGGCTTTCTTT. It yields the protein CASSPLGARGSNTEAFF.

The V and J genes are TRBV7-9 and TRBJ2-1, with unresolved D. CDR3 length: 14 amino acids. Germline CDR1 SEHNR, CDR2 FQNEAQ (reference sequence). V was cut by 5 bases and J by 6 bases, with 14 bases left in between. CDR3 in amino acids: CASSPYTACNEQFF. CDR3 in DNA: TGTGCCAGCAGCCCTTACACGGCCTGCAATGAGCAGTTCTTC.

This chain joins TRBV15 and TRBJ2-3, with 8 bases identical to TRBD1. V trimming: 1 base; J trimming: 1 base; junction bases outside the gene matches: 1. This CDR3 spans 15 amino acids. Germline CDR1 LNHNV, CDR2 YYDKDF (reference sequence). DNA for the CDR3: TGTGCCACCAGCAGAGGACAGGGGCGCACAGATACGCAGTATTTT. It encodes CATSRGQGRTDTQYF.

At least ten counts were recorded for this clonotype. The rearrangement links TRBV29-1 to TRBJ1-2; D not resolved. The CDR3 spans 13 residues. Germline V gene lookup returns CDR1 SQVTM and CDR2 ANQGSEA. Trimming pared 0 bases from V and 3 bases from J, leaving 8 bases between. The CDR3: CSVEDGRYYGYTF. In nucleotides, the CDR3 is TGCAGCGTTGAAGATGGGAGGTACTATGGCTACACCTTC.

The rearrangement joins TRBV4-1 to TRBJ2-1, with D possibly TRBD1 on 6 matching bases. The CDR3 contains 14 residues. From germline, CDR1 is MGHRA and CDR2 YSYEKL. Trimming removed 5 bases from V and 10 bases from J, with 18 bases in between. The CDR3 nucleotides are TGCGCCAGCAGCTACGGGACACAGCCCAGGGAGCAGTTCTTC. Translation: CASSYGTQPREQFF.

The chain joins TRBV6-8 to TRBJ2-5; no clear D gene. Germline CDR1 is MNHGY and CDR2 is SAAAGT. With 5 bases removed from V and 5 bases from J, the gap between germline ends came to 12 bases. This CDR3 region has 13 residues. CDR3 coding DNA: TGTGCCAGCAGTCCCCTACTCTTGGAGACCCAGTACTTC. Translated: CASSPLLLETQYF.

Notes on this clonotype: Given a much more abundant clone one base away, this may be a read error. The genes are TRBV3-1 and TRBJ2-2, with D maybe TRBD2 (5 bases). The CDR3 totals 16 residues. CDR1 is LGHDT and CDR2 is YNNKEL in the germline V gene (reference sequence). DNA of the CDR3: TGTGCCAGCAGCCAAGATCCCGGAGCGAACACCGGGGAGCCGTTTTTT. This translates into CASSQDPGANTGEPFF.